This passage covers 16 T cell receptor beta chains from one sample sequenced in a study of cytomegalovirus exposure and HLA in healthy donors. Profiling relied on immunoSEQ multiplex PCR, and the TCRdb table lists in-frame clones only, not all of them. The sample shows tens of thousands of clones, around four fifths of them seen only once. The sample taken for sequencing was PBMCs. The receptors stem from a man aged 25-45 years in good health and CMV-seronegative.

This chain links TRBV7-3 with TRBJ2-1; D might be TRBD2 (6 bases). This CDR3 region has 13 residues. Germline V gene sequence: CDR1 SGHTA, CDR2 FQGTGA. Between the trimmed V and J ends, which lost 5 bases and 3 bases, there was a span of 8 bases. The CDR3 sequence: CASSLGSYNEQFF. The CDR3 DNA reads as TGTGCCAGCAGCCTCGGGAGCTACAATGAGCAGTTCTTC. The complete variable domain, with remaining parts taken from reference TRBV7-3 and TRBJ2-1, reads GAGVSQTPSNKVTEKGKYVELRCDPISGHTALYWYRQSLGQGPEFLIYFQGTGAADDSGLPNDRFFAVRPEGSVSTLKIQRTERGDSAVYLCASSLGSYNEQFFGPGTRLTVL.

The chain uses TRBV5-4 and TRBJ2-5, with D possibly TRBD2 on 7 matching bases. Looked up from germline, CDR1 is SGHNT and CDR2 is YYREEE (reference sequence). The V end was cut by 4 bases, the J end by 4 bases, with 14 bases between. The CDR3 consists of 14 residues. CDR3 amino acids: CASSLGGARETQYF. CDR3 DNA: TGTGCCAGCAGCCTAGGGGGGGCGCGAGAGACCCAGTACTTC.

V gene TRBV27 combines with J gene TRBJ1-2; 7 nucleotides match TRBD1. Germline V gene data show CDR1 as MNHEY and CDR2 as SMNVEV (reference sequence). The CDR3 runs to 17 residues. Germline trimming cut 6 bases from V and 4 bases from J; bases unmatched to any gene: 17. Here the CDR3 reads CASSLSPGRQGLYGYTF. In DNA form, the CDR3 reads TGTGCCAGCAGCCTCAGTCCAGGGCGACAGGGTCTCTATGGCTACACCTTC.

The chain joins TRBV15 to TRBJ2-7; 8 nucleotides agree with TRBD2. The CDR3 is 15 amino acids. V shed 1 base and J 3 bases; nucleotides not matched to a gene: 5. CDR1 is LNHNV, CDR2 YYDKDF, per germline (reference sequence). Here the CDR3 reads CATSRAGGLRYEQYV. As DNA, the CDR3 is TGTGCCACCAGCAGAGCGGGGGGGCTCCGCTACGAGCAGTACGTC.

The chain employs TRBV19 and TRBJ1-1; D remains unclear. The CDR3 totals 15 residues. Germline-derived CDR1 and CDR2 are LNHDA and SQIVND (reference sequence). V dropped 5 bases and J dropped 1 base, with 14 bases sitting between them. CDR3 residues: CASSSILRGNTEAFF. The CDR3 region has the DNA TGTGCCAGTAGTTCTATATTGCGGGGGAACACTGAAGCTTTCTTT.

The gene calls are TRBV27 and TRBJ1-2; D uncertain. Looked up from germline, CDR1 is MNHEY and CDR2 is SMNVEV (reference sequence). The CDR3 sequence is 13 residues long. Trimming removed 2 bases at V and 9 bases at J, with 13 bases between. CDR3 region: CASSLGGGRSYTF. The CDR3 DNA follows: TGTGCCAGCAGTTTAGGTGGCGGCAGAAGCTACACCTTC.

For the CDR3, the DNA is TGTGCCAGCAGCTTAGCGCGGAGGTATGGCTACACCTTC. Protein sequence: CASSLARRYGYTF. The V and J genes are TRBV7-9 and TRBJ1-2; no clear D. Germline V lookup: CDR1 SEHNR, CDR2 FQNEAQ (reference sequence). The CDR3 totals 13 residues. The V end was cut by 0 bases, the J end by 5 bases, with 7 bases between.

This clone appeared once. The rearrangement joins TRBV21-1 to TRBJ1-2; the DNA was not compared with TRBD1, the D call given in the table. TRBV21-1 is described as a pseudogene. CDR3 length: 15 residues. In nucleotides, the CDR3 is TGTGCCAGTGTACAGGGGAAGGGACTTCCCTATGGCTACACCTTC. This sequence encodes CASVQGKGLPYGYTF.

The sample holds a few counts of this clone. The chain is built from TRBV28 and TRBJ1-4; D is unclear. Germline CDR1 reads MDHEN; CDR2 reads SYDVKM. The V end lost 4 bases, the J end lost 4 bases, and 4 bases lay between the germline ends. The CDR3 is 12 amino acids. The CDR3 here is CASSSNNEKLFF. CDR3 nucleotide sequence: TGTGCCAGCAGTTCAAATAATGAAAAACTGTTTTTT.

V is TRBV5-1 and J is TRBJ2-1, with D possibly being TRBD2 (6 bases). The CDR3 is 15 residues long. Germline lookup yields CDR1 SGHRS and CDR2 YFSETQ. Trimming took off 4 bases at V and 2 bases at J, with 13 bases between the two ends. Written as DNA, the CDR3 is TGCGCCAGCAGCCGTTGGGGGGAAGCCTACAATGAGCAGTTCTTC. This sequence encodes CASSRWGEAYNEQFF.

The genes are TRBV11-2 and TRBJ1-2; 9 positions match TRBD1. This CDR3 spans 13 amino acids. Germline assignment: CDR1 SGHAT and CDR2 FQNNGV. The V and J ends lost 5 bases and 8 bases, in that order; junction bases with no gene match: 6. CDR3 bases: TGTGCCAGCAGCCCGGGACAGGGTAGGGGCTACACCTTC. Protein: CASSPGQGRGYTF.

This rearrangement joins TRBV7-3 to TRBJ2-3, with 8 bases identical to TRBD2. The CDR3 has 15 residues. V lost 5 bases, J lost 2 bases, and 6 bases stayed unmatched. Germline CDR1 is SGHTA and CDR2 is FQGTGA. The CDR3 region has the DNA TGTGCCAGCAGCCCCGGGGGGGCCAACACAGATACGCAGTATTTT. Translating it yields CASSPGGANTDTQYF.

V usage is TRBV7-8 and J usage is TRBJ2-7; D ambiguous. Trimming took off 5 bases at V and 0 bases at J, with 14 bases between the two ends. The V gene's germline CDR1 is SGHVS and CDR2 FQNEAQ. CDR3 size: 15 residues. The CDR3 coding sequence is TGTGCCAGCAGCCACAGACGAATCAGCTCCTACGAGCAGTACTTC. Its protein is CASSHRRISSYEQYF.

The chain carries TRBV21-1 and TRBJ1-5; the DNA was not compared with TRBD1, the D call given in the table. TRBV21-1 represents a pseudogene. The CDR3 is made up of 17 amino acids. Here the CDR3 reads CASITRQIQMSNQPQHF. DNA of the CDR3: TGTGCCAGCATCACACGACAGATACAAATGAGCAATCAGCCCCAGCATTTT.

The CDR3 region is CASSSDRGPQPQHF. The CDR3, as DNA: TGTGCCAGCAGCTCGGACAGGGGCCCTCAGCCCCAGCATTTT. The chain combines TRBV7-2 with TRBJ1-5, with 9 bases identical to TRBD1. The germline V gene has CDR1 SGHTA and CDR2 FQGNSA. The ends lost 4 bases at V and 6 bases at J; junction bases unmatched: 4. CDR3 length: 14 residues.

This rearrangement joins TRBV4-2 to TRBJ2-1; perhaps TRBD2 as D (5 bases). The V gene lost 0 bases and the J gene lost 4 bases, with 10 bases spanning the gap. CDR3 length: 15 residues. From germline, CDR1 is LGHNA and CDR2 YNFKEQ. The CDR3 is CASSQETAGYNEQFF. DNA for the CDR3: TGTGCCAGCAGCCAAGAAACCGCGGGTTACAATGAGCAGTTCTTC.